This TCR beta chain was identified in a study of blood T cell repertoires in COVID-19. Study as a whole: Samples of COVID-19 (acute and convalescent) were obtained from the United States, Italy and Spain. Nucleic acid was either cDNA or gDNA, and it came from T cells, B-cell-depleted T cells, or PBMCs.

Study processing details: Scientists estimated how many nucleated cells there were by amplifying reference gene primers. TCRdb's table, derived via immunoSEQ multiplex PCR, lists solely in-frame clones and lacks some. That table gives V, J and clone size, and the DNA gave D and trimming. The table records around 150,000 clones, just over 85% of them present only once. This TCR was recovered from a man aged 55-75 years with acute or convalescent COVID-19. Sequenced: peripheral blood.

DNA of the CDR3: TGTGCCATCTTAGAACGGGACAGGGGGGAAAAACTGTTTTTT. It encodes CAILERDRGEKLFF. The chain recombines TRBV28 with TRBJ1-4; TRBD1 aligns across 11 bases. Germline V CDR1 and CDR2: MDHEN, SYDVKM. The CDR3 is made up of 14 amino acids. J gave up 8 bases and V 10 bases, and 9 bases lay outside the gene matches.